One sample yielded the 12 T cell receptor beta chains listed below, sequenced in a study of blood T cell repertoires in COVID-19. Sequencing was performed with immunoSEQ multiplex PCR; in TCRdb, only in-frame clones are kept and a portion is missing. The table shows about 170,000 clones, with around 86% occurring only once. Sequenced material: peripheral blood. These receptors all come from a man in his 70s with acute or convalescent COVID-19.

V is TRBV11-2 and J is TRBJ1-2; D is ambiguous. The CDR3 covers 13 residues. Between the trimmed V and J ends, which lost 4 bases and 8 bases, there was a span of 14 bases. Germline values: CDR1 SGHAT, CDR2 FQNNGV. Here the CDR3 DNA reads TGTGCCAGCAGCTATGGCGGAGGGCCAGGCTACACCTTC. Translating gives CASSYGGGPGYTF.

V usage is TRBV6-1 and J usage is TRBJ1-1; maybe TRBD1 (5 bases). This CDR3 comprises 13 residues. V was shortened by 2 bases and J by 5 bases, with 9 bases between the two germline ends. The germline V gene has CDR1 MNHNS and CDR2 SASEGT. The CDR3 DNA sequence: TGTGCCAGCAGTGAACAGGGAGGGACTGAAGCTTTCTTT. This sequence encodes CASSEQGGTEAFF.

The chain joins TRBV9 to TRBJ2-1, with D maybe TRBD2 (6 bases). Germline V gene data show CDR1 as SGDLS and CDR2 as YYNGEE. This CDR3 comprises 13 residues. Trimming took 1 base from V and 10 from J, leaving 12 bases between them. CDR3 in DNA: TGTGCCAGCAGCGTACTGTTGCGGGACGAGCAGTTCTTC. Its translation is CASSVLLRDEQFF. The whole variable domain, remainder taken from reference TRBV9 and TRBJ2-1, is DSGVTQTPKHLITATGQRVTLRCSPRSGDLSVYWYQQSLDQGLQFLIQYYNGEERAKGNILERFSAQQFPDLHSELNLSSLELGDSALYFCASSVLLRDEQFFGPGTRLTVL.

A single count supports this clone. The chain recombines TRBV5-4 with TRBJ1-2, with TRBD1 matching 10 bases. Germline CDR1 reads SGHNT; CDR2 reads YYREEE (reference sequence). V trimming: 4 bases; J trimming: 8 bases; junction bases outside the gene matches: 8. The CDR3 is made up of 14 amino acids. DNA for the CDR3: TGTGCCAGCAGCCGACAAGACAGGGGGCTGGGCTACACCTTC. The encoded protein is CASSRQDRGLGYTF.

This clone was counted a few times. The gene calls are TRBV9 and TRBJ1-2; D perhaps matches TRBD1 (5 bases). This CDR3 region has 15 residues. Germline-derived CDR1 and CDR2 are SGDLS and YYNGEE. V gave up 4 bases and J gave up 7 bases, with 20 bases separating them. CDR3 protein: CASSPGTLVSGGYTF. In DNA, the CDR3 is TGTGCCAGCAGCCCAGGGACTCTCGTTTCCGGTGGCTACACCTTC.

This clone was seen once. The rearrangement uses TRBV4-2 and TRBJ1-2; D remains ambiguous. The V and J ends lost 1 base and 2 bases respectively, with 11 bases between them. The CDR3 loop spans 15 amino acids. Germline V gives CDR1 LGHNA, CDR2 YNFKEQ. CDR3 nucleotide sequence: TGTGCCAGCAGCCAAGTGGAGGGATCCAACTATGGCTACACCTTC. Translation: CASSQVEGSNYGYTF.

This chain uses TRBV9 with TRBJ2-7; weak D call: TRBD2 (6 bases). V gave up 3 bases and J gave up 0 bases, with 13 bases separating them. The germline gives CDR1 SGDLS, CDR2 YYNGEE. The CDR3 runs to 15 residues. The DNA for the CDR3 is TGTGCCAGCAGCGACCCTTCCGGGAGCTCCTACGAGCAGTACTTC. Its protein product is CASSDPSGSSYEQYF.

Details on this clone: Other DNA sequences in this specimen translate into the identical CDR3. The rearrangement uses TRBV9 and TRBJ2-1; D is undetermined. The CDR3 is made up of 13 amino acids. The germline CDR1 and CDR2 sequences are SGDLS and YYNGEE. V lost 0 bases to trimming and J lost 4 bases, with 5 bases between them. CDR3 DNA: TGTGCCAGCAGCGTAGGGCAGTACAATGAGCAGTTCTTC. Protein: CASSVGQYNEQFF.

The rearrangement uses TRBV2 and TRBJ1-3; D call uncertain. Germline CDR1 is SNHLY and CDR2 is FYNNEI. The CDR3 sequence is 15 residues long. Trimming stripped 2 bases from V and 2 bases from J, with 10 bases between. This CDR3 reads CASSERPAAGNTIYF. The CDR3 DNA reads TGTGCCAGCAGTGAAAGGCCGGCGGCTGGAAACACCATATATTTT.

This chain links TRBV18 with TRBJ2-3; 9 bases align to TRBD2. The V gene end was trimmed by 6 bases and the J gene end by 0 bases; junction bases not matched to a gene: 10. Germline assignment: CDR1 KGHSH and CDR2 LQKENI. The CDR3 runs to 17 residues. CDR3 coding DNA: TGTGCCAGCTCCTGGACCGGGACTAGCCTAAGCACAGATACGCAGTATTTT. It specifies CASSWTGTSLSTDTQYF.

CDR3 in amino acids: CASSSGVAQYF. The DNA of the CDR3 is TGTGCCAGCAGCTCCGGAGTAGCGCAGTATTTT. The rearrangement links TRBV11-2 to TRBJ2-3; D ambiguous. Trimming stripped 4 bases from V and 10 bases from J, with 9 bases between. CDR1 is SGHAT and CDR2 is FQNNGV in the germline V gene. The CDR3 is made up of 11 amino acids. The full variable domain, completed using reference TRBV11-2 and TRBJ2-3, is EAGVAQSPRYKIIEKRQSVAFWCNPISGHATLYWYQQILGQGPKLLIQFQNNGVVDDSQLPKDRFSAERLKGVDSTLKIQPAKLEDSAVYLCASSSGVAQYFGPGTRLTVL.

The rearrangement joins TRBV2 to TRBJ2-2, with a tentative D call TRBD2 (6 bases). This CDR3 comprises 15 residues. Germline CDR1 is SNHLY and CDR2 is FYNNEI. The germline V and J ends were trimmed by 3 bases and 0 bases, with 8 bases remaining between them. The chain's CDR3 is CASSDLAANTGELFF. Written as DNA, the CDR3 is TGTGCCAGCAGTGATTTAGCGGCGAACACCGGGGAGCTGTTTTTT.